One and the same sample provided the 32 T cell receptor beta chains below, sequenced in a study of shared clonotypes between healthy human individuals. Some clones are missing from TCRdb's copy, which holds only in-frame ones; the method was immunoSEQ multiplex PCR. The table shows under 600,000 clones, with 95% to 98% occurring only once. In the naive CD8 group, cells lacked CD45RO and were positively selected for CCR7, so terminally differentiated effector memory CD45RA+ cells were left out. What was sequenced was naive CD8+ T cells sorted from blood. The source is a man aged 25-40 years in good health.

This chain joins TRBV28 and TRBJ1-2, with D tentatively TRBD1 (5 bases). The CDR3 runs 12 residues. V lost 6 bases and J lost 7, with 12 bases in between. The germline V gene has CDR1 MDHEN and CDR2 SYDVKM. The CDR3 spells CASRAGGGGYTF. The CDR3 DNA is TGTGCCAGCAGAGCCGGGGGTGGTGGCTACACCTTC.

The chain links TRBV9 to TRBJ2-7; tentative D call: TRBD1 (6 bases). V was pared by 4 bases and J by 3 bases, with 11 bases between. In germline, CDR1 is SGDLS, CDR2 YYNGEE. The CDR3 covers 13 residues. CDR3 DNA: TGTGCCAGCAGCCCGGACAGCTTCTACGAGCAGTACTTC. This sequence encodes CASSPDSFYEQYF.

The rearrangement joins TRBV16 to TRBJ1-4, with TRBD1 as a possible D gene (5 bases). Germline CDR1 reads KGHSY; CDR2 reads FQNENV. V lost 1 base, J lost 12 bases, and 18 bases lay in between. The length of the CDR3 is 15 residues. DNA for the CDR3: TGTGCCAGCAGCCAATTTTTCGGGGCCACAAACCAACTGTTTTTT. Protein product: CASSQFFGATNQLFF.

This chain uses TRBV27 with TRBJ2-1; the D call may be TRBD1 or TRBD2 (5 bases each). Germline CDR1 and CDR2: MNHEY and SMNVEV (reference sequence). V was trimmed by 8 bases and J by 9 bases, leaving 20 bases between them. The CDR3 is 14 residues long. CDR3 sequence: CASHRGTEVSEQFF. Here the CDR3 DNA reads TGTGCCAGCCACAGAGGGACCGAGGTTTCTGAGCAGTTCTTC.

This chain uses TRBV9 with TRBJ2-7; 12 bases agree with TRBD2. In germline, CDR1 is SGDLS, CDR2 YYNGEE. V dropped 0 bases and J dropped 0; count of bases not matched to a gene: 4. The CDR3 loop spans 17 amino acids. CDR3 amino acids: CASSVGLAGEASYEQYF. CDR3 nucleotides: TGTGCCAGCAGCGTAGGACTAGCGGGAGAGGCCTCCTACGAGCAGTACTTC.

The chain couples TRBV27 to TRBJ2-1; a possible D gene is TRBD2 (6 bases). This CDR3 spans 14 amino acids. Germline CDR1 reads MNHEY; CDR2 reads SMNVEV (reference sequence). The V end was cut by 6 bases, the J end by 2 bases, with 11 bases between. CDR3: CASSGTLTYNEQFF. In DNA, the CDR3 is TGTGCCAGCAGCGGGACTCTGACCTACAATGAGCAGTTCTTC.

The rearrangement joins TRBV5-1 to TRBJ2-1; perhaps TRBD1 as D (6 bases). V lost 2 bases and J lost 7, with 10 bases in between. Germline-derived CDR1 and CDR2 are SGHRS and YFSETQ. There are 13 residues in the CDR3. The CDR3 region is CASSFSGQNEQFF. The CDR3 DNA reads TGCGCCAGCAGCTTCTCTGGACAGAATGAGCAGTTCTTC.

The rearrangement links TRBV4-3 to TRBJ2-1, with D possibly TRBD1 on 5 matching bases. V lost 0 bases and J 9 bases, leaving 15 bases between the germline ends. The CDR3 has 15 amino acids. Germline V gives CDR1 LGHNA, CDR2 YSLEER. The CDR3 DNA reads as TGCGCCAGCAGCCAAGACCGGCAGGGTGGTGGTGAGCAGTTCTTC. Translated: CASSQDRQGGGEQFF.

This clone was observed once. The chain uses TRBV27 and TRBJ2-1; TRBD2 aligns across 8 bases. V lost 6 bases, J lost 6 bases, and 7 bases stayed unmatched. The CDR3 contains 14 residues. CDR1 is MNHEY, CDR2 SMNVEV, per germline (reference sequence). Here the CDR3 reads CASSRTSFGNEQFF. The CDR3 DNA is TGTGCCAGCAGCCGGACTAGCTTTGGCAATGAGCAGTTCTTC.

V and J are TRBV6-5 and TRBJ1-2, with unresolved D. V shed 2 bases and J shed 1 base, with 8 bases lying between them. The V gene's germline CDR1 is MNHEY and CDR2 SVGAGI. The length of the CDR3 is 14 residues. Here the CDR3 reads CASSYSGFNYGYTF. The CDR3 DNA reads as TGTGCCAGCAGTTACAGTGGATTTAACTATGGCTACACCTTC.

CDR3 sequence reads: CASSLAGRGDNNEQFF. The CDR3 nucleotides read TGTGCCAGCAGCTTAGCGGGCAGGGGCGATAACAATGAGCAGTTCTTC. V is TRBV7-9 and J is TRBJ2-1, with a weak D call TRBD1 (6 bases). The CDR3 has 16 amino acids. Trimming took 0 bases from V and 5 from J, leaving 14 bases between them. The germline gives CDR1 SEHNR, CDR2 FQNEAQ (reference sequence). The complete variable domain, with remaining parts taken from reference TRBV7-9 and TRBJ2-1, reads DTGVSQNPRHKITKRGQNVTFRCDPISEHNRLYWYRQTLGQGPEFLTYFQNEAQLEKSRLLSDRFSAERPKGSFSTLEIQRTEQGDSAMYLCASSLAGRGDNNEQFFGPGTRLTVL.

The gene calls are TRBV18 and TRBJ1-1; no clear D. Germline CDR1 is KGHSH and CDR2 is LQKENI. V was shortened by 6 bases and J by 4 bases, with 9 bases between the two germline ends. The CDR3 is 12 amino acids. CDR3 loop: CASSDGGTEAFF. For the CDR3, the DNA is TGTGCCAGCTCGGATGGAGGCACTGAAGCTTTCTTT.

The chain recombines TRBV19 with TRBJ2-7, with TRBD2 matching 9 bases. CDR1 is LNHDA and CDR2 is SQIVND in the germline V gene (reference sequence). The CDR3 sequence is 16 residues long. The junction had 11 bases not matched to a gene; V was cut back by 8 bases and J by 0 bases. The CDR3 region has the DNA TGTGCCAGTGCAACCTGGGCGACTAGCGGCTCCTACGAGCAGTACTTC. Encoded protein: CASATWATSGSYEQYF.

CDR3 protein: CASSQPGQGSYEQYF. CDR3 bases: TGTGCCAGCAGCCAGCCGGGACAGGGGTCCTACGAGCAGTACTTC. The rearrangement links TRBV5-4 to TRBJ2-7, with 10 positions matching TRBD1. V lost 4 bases, J lost 1 base, and 5 bases stayed unmatched. Per the germline V gene, CDR1 is SGHNT and CDR2 is YYREEE (reference sequence). The CDR3 runs 15 residues.

The CDR3 region is CAWSVVSGKNTEAFF. The CDR3 bases are TGTGCCTGGAGTGTGGTATCAGGGAAGAACACTGAAGCTTTCTTT. The chain employs TRBV30 and TRBJ1-1; TRBD1 is a possible D gene (5 bases). The CDR3 has 15 amino acids. Trimming took off 0 bases at V and 1 base at J, with 12 bases between the two ends. CDR1 and CDR2 (germline): GTSNPN, SVGIG (reference sequence). Combining the CDR3 with reference TRBV30 and TRBJ1-1 gives the whole variable domain SQTIHQWPATLVQPVGSPLSLECTVEGTSNPNLYWYRQAAGRGLQLLFYSVGIGQISSEVPQNLSASRPQDRQFILSSKKLLLSDSGFYLCAWSVVSGKNTEAFFGQGTRLTVV.

The chain recombines TRBV28 with TRBJ1-3; D ambiguous. Germline lookup yields CDR1 MDHEN and CDR2 SYDVKM. This CDR3 contains 15 residues. V was pared by 3 bases and J by 4 bases, with 13 bases between. Written as DNA, the CDR3 is TGTGCCAGCAGTTTCCCCCCCACCCCGGGAAACACCATATATTTT. It codes for CASSFPPTPGNTIYF.

The J gene is TRBJ1-5, the V gene TRBV27; no reliable D call. The CDR3 loop spans 13 amino acids. Trimming left V 5 bases short and J 3 bases short, with 8 bases between. Germline lookup yields CDR1 MNHEY and CDR2 SMNVEV (reference sequence). Here the CDR3 reads CASSVRTNQPQHF. CDR3 sequence (DNA): TGTGCCAGCAGTGTCCGAACCAATCAGCCCCAGCATTTT.

The chain has TRBV5-1 and TRBJ1-1, with D possibly matching TRBD1 (6 bases). This CDR3 is built from 15 residues. Trimming stripped 0 bases from V and 4 bases from J, with 13 bases between. Germline V gene data show CDR1 as SGHRS and CDR2 as YFSETQ. CDR3 amino acids: CASSLVGRGGTEAFF. In nucleotides, the CDR3 is TGCGCCAGCAGCTTGGTAGGCCGAGGGGGCACTGAAGCTTTCTTT.

V usage is TRBV25-1 and J usage is TRBJ1-2; no clear D gene. This CDR3 has 12 amino acids. CDR1 and CDR2 from the germline V gene are MGHDK and SYGVNS. V lost 6 bases and J lost 8, with 13 bases in between. The CDR3 sequence: CASSWTWGGYTF. In DNA form, the CDR3 reads TGTGCCAGCAGCTGGACCTGGGGAGGCTACACCTTC.

The chain uses TRBV15 and TRBJ2-7; D may be TRBD1 (6 bases). V dropped 1 base and J dropped 4 bases, with 14 bases sitting between them. The CDR3 runs 15 residues. The germline V gene encodes CDR1 LNHNV and CDR2 YYDKDF (reference sequence). CDR3: CATSRAQTGAYEQYF. Here the CDR3 DNA reads TGTGCCACCAGCAGAGCACAGACAGGTGCTTACGAGCAGTACTTC.

The V gene is TRBV6-5, the J gene TRBJ2-3, with D unresolved. The CDR3 consists of 15 residues. CDR1 and CDR2 (germline): MNHEY, SVGAGI. V lost 0 bases and J lost 0, with 7 bases in between. The DNA of the CDR3 is TGTGCCAGCAGTTACTCCGAGTTTAGCACAGATACGCAGTATTTT. Its protein is CASSYSEFSTDTQYF.

V is TRBV14 and J is TRBJ2-7; no firm D call. The germline gives CDR1 SGHDN, CDR2 FVKESK. V was pared by 1 base and J by 0 bases, with 7 bases between. This CDR3 comprises 14 residues. CDR3 bases: TGTGCCAGCAGCCAAGGGGATAACTCCTACGAGCAGTACTTC. Its translation is CASSQGDNSYEQYF. The full variable domain, with the rest looked up from reference TRBV14 and TRBJ2-7, is EAGVTQFPSHSVIEKGQTVTLRCDPISGHDNLYWYRRVMGKEIKFLLHFVKESKQDESGMPNNRFLAERTGGTYSTLKVQPAELEDSGVYFCASSQGDNSYEQYFGPGTRLTVT.

This clone came up once. The chain carries TRBV6-1 and TRBJ2-7, with 9 bases that match TRBD2. Germline V gene data show CDR1 as MNHNS and CDR2 as SASEGT. V trimming: 4 bases; J trimming: 3 bases; junction bases outside the gene matches: 10. This CDR3 region has 16 residues. The CDR3 nucleotides read TGTGCCAGCAGTGCTACCGGGACTAGCTTGATCTACGAGCAGTACTTC. Translated: CASSATGTSLIYEQYF.

This sequence joins TRBV7-6 and TRBJ2-1; D is perhaps TRBD1 (5 bases). The V and J ends lost 1 base and 4 bases respectively, with 14 bases between them. In germline, CDR1 is SGHVS, CDR2 FNYEAQ. This CDR3 is 16 amino acids long. DNA for the CDR3: TGTGCCAGCAGCTTAGAATCCGGACACGGATACAATGAGCAGTTCTTC. Translation gives CASSLESGHGYNEQFF.

The genes are TRBV10-2 and TRBJ2-7, with D possibly being TRBD1 (5 bases). The CDR3 extends over 11 amino acids. Germline CDR1 reads WSHSY; CDR2 reads SAAADI. CDR3 sequence reads: CVVRAGNEQYF. DNA of the CDR3: TGCGTCGTCAGGGCTGGCAACGAGCAGTACTTC.

The V gene is TRBV6-5, the J gene TRBJ2-7, with a tentative D call TRBD2 (6 bases). V lost 2 bases and J 4 bases, leaving 15 bases between the germline ends. Germline CDR1 is MNHEY and CDR2 is SVGAGI. This CDR3 contains 15 residues. CDR3 sequence (DNA): TGTGCCAGCAGTTACGGCTCAGGCGGGATATACGAGCAGTACTTC. Its protein is CASSYGSGGIYEQYF.

The chain joins TRBV2 to TRBJ1-2; D uncertain. The CDR3 has 17 amino acids. V was clipped by 3 bases and J by 7 bases, with 24 bases between them. The germline V gene has CDR1 SNHLY and CDR2 FYNNEI. Written as DNA, the CDR3 is TGTGCCAGCAGTGACGTTTCTGCAGGAAGGAGTACGGGTGGCTACACCTTC. Translated: CASSDVSAGRSTGGYTF.

This clone was recorded only once. V is TRBV27 and J is TRBJ2-7, with D maybe TRBD2 (6 bases). Germline V gene data show CDR1 as MNHEY and CDR2 as SMNVEV (reference sequence). This CDR3 is 17 amino acids long. Trimming took off 0 bases at V and 2 bases at J, with 17 bases between the two ends. The DNA of the CDR3 is TGTGCCAGCAGTTTATCCGTACTGGAGGGAGGCCCCTACGAGCAGTACTTC. Translating it yields CASSLSVLEGGPYEQYF.

This clone has just one count. The genes are TRBV27 and TRBJ2-1; no clear D gene. CDR3 size: 15 residues. Deletions cut 4 bases from V and 5 bases from J, with 15 bases between. Germline CDR1 reads MNHEY; CDR2 reads SMNVEV (reference sequence). The CDR3 here is CASSSHLEIDNEQFF. The CDR3 DNA reads as TGTGCCAGCAGTTCCCACCTGGAGATCGACAATGAGCAGTTCTTC.

The V gene is TRBV2, the J gene TRBJ1-2, with D uncertain. The ends were cut back, 8 bases at V and 2 bases at J, with 24 bases in the middle. This CDR3 has 17 residues. Germline loops: CDR1 SNHLY, CDR2 FYNNEI. The CDR3 region is CASPGSDRSDSNYGYTF. Here the CDR3 DNA reads TGTGCCAGCCCCGGATCGGACCGATCCGACTCAAACTATGGCTACACCTTC.

This chain connects TRBV29-1 to TRBJ2-3; D uncertain. Trimming pared 8 bases from V and 3 bases from J, leaving 9 bases between. This CDR3 region has 11 residues. Germline CDR1 and CDR2: SQVTM and ANQGSEA. This CDR3 reads CSPVVTDTQYF. CDR3 bases: TGCAGCCCTGTGGTGACAGATACGCAGTATTTT.

Only a few counts were recorded for this clone. The V gene is TRBV27, the J gene TRBJ2-7, with no clear D. Germline CDR1 is MNHEY and CDR2 is SMNVEV (reference sequence). The CDR3 extends over 12 amino acids. V was pared by 5 bases and J by 7 bases, with 12 bases between. CDR3: CASSLMGREQYF. In DNA, the CDR3 is TGTGCCAGCAGTCTGATGGGTCGGGAGCAGTACTTC.